The 14 T cell receptor beta chains below come from one sample, sequenced in a study of blood T cell repertoires in COVID-19. Repertoires were generated with immunoSEQ multiplex PCR, while TCRdb's copy carries only in-frame clones and drops some. The sample lists tens of thousands of clones, roughly 90% occurring once. The specimen was peripheral blood. Receptors originate from a human donor in a cohort sampled during active COVID-19.

This clone appeared once. The genes are TRBV7-9 and TRBJ2-3; 8 positions agree with TRBD2. The CDR3 loop spans 17 amino acids. J was trimmed by 1 base and V by 7 bases; bases with no gene match: 13. CDR1 SEHNR and CDR2 FQNEAQ come from the germline V gene (reference sequence). In DNA, the CDR3 is TGTGCCAGCACCCCTGCCGGGACTAGTGCGGGCACAGATACGCAGTATTTT. Protein sequence: CASTPAGTSAGTDTQYF.

The V gene is TRBV27, the J gene TRBJ2-3; D is ambiguous. Trimming left V 5 bases short and J 0 bases short, with 9 bases between. The CDR3 totals 14 residues. Germline CDR1 and CDR2: MNHEY and SMNVEV (reference sequence). CDR3: CASSGRSSTDTQYF. The CDR3 DNA is TGTGCCAGCAGTGGTAGGAGTAGCACAGATACGCAGTATTTT.

The chain recombines TRBV18 with TRBJ2-1, with 7 bases matching TRBD1. Germline-derived CDR1 and CDR2 are KGHSH and LQKENI. Unmatched junction bases numbered 7, after V lost 4 bases and J lost 4 bases. This CDR3 region has 15 residues. This chain's CDR3 is CASSQDRRKYNEQFF. The CDR3 region has the DNA TGTGCCAGCTCACAGGACAGGAGAAAGTACAATGAGCAGTTCTTC.

V and J are TRBV7-8 and TRBJ1-5; TRBD1 matches 8 bases. The CDR3 runs 19 residues. With 1 base clipped from V and 5 bases from J, the junction kept 16 bases outside the gene matches. The germline CDR1 and CDR2 sequences are SGHVS and FQNEAQ. The CDR3 nucleotides read TGTGCCAGCAGCTTAGGACAGGGGCTACCCGAGGTAGGCGATCAGCCCCAGCATTTT. It is translated as CASSLGQGLPEVGDQPQHF.

The V gene is TRBV5-4, the J gene TRBJ2-5; 8 positions match TRBD2. Germline assignment: CDR1 SGHNT and CDR2 YYREEE (reference sequence). V shed 7 bases, J shed 5 bases, and the junction held 13 bases outside the gene matches. The CDR3 extends over 15 amino acids. This CDR3 reads CASGPPGRAGETQYF. In nucleotides, the CDR3 is TGTGCCAGCGGTCCCCCCGGGAGGGCCGGGGAGACCCAGTACTTC.

The CDR3 nucleotides read TGTGCCAGCAGCTTGAGGCTAGCGGGGCAAGAGACCCAGTACTTC. As protein: CASSLRLAGQETQYF. This sequence joins TRBV5-6 and TRBJ2-5; TRBD2 matches 9 bases. CDR1 SGHDT and CDR2 YYEEEE come from the germline V gene. J gave up 2 bases and V 1 base, and 3 bases lay outside the gene matches. This CDR3 comprises 15 residues.

This chain connects TRBV18 to TRBJ2-3, with 9 bases aligning to TRBD1. The V gene end was trimmed by 6 bases and the J gene end by 4 bases; junction bases not matched to a gene: 5. Germline assignment: CDR1 KGHSH and CDR2 LQKENI. This CDR3 contains 14 residues. As DNA, the CDR3 is TGTGCCAGCTCGGTGGACAGGGGTGCAGATACGCAGTATTTT. Residues: CASSVDRGADTQYF.

The chain links TRBV13 to TRBJ2-7; TRBD1 matches 7 bases. CDR3 size: 15 residues. The trim removed 1 base at V and 2 bases at J, leaving 5 bases unmatched. The V gene's germline CDR1 is PRHDT and CDR2 FYEKMQ (reference sequence). CDR3 DNA: TGTGCCAGCAGCTTAGTAGGACAGGCGCCCTACGAGCAGTACTTC. This sequence encodes CASSLVGQAPYEQYF.

J is TRBJ1-1 and V is TRBV27; 7 bases align to TRBD1. V shed 3 bases, J shed 8 bases, and the junction held 6 bases outside the gene matches. The CDR3 runs to 13 residues. Looked up from germline, CDR1 is MNHEY and CDR2 is SMNVEV (reference sequence). As DNA, the CDR3 is TGTGCCAGCAGTTTCACGACAGGGAGCGAAGCTTTCTTT. Protein product: CASSFTTGSEAFF.

The V call is TRBV24-1, the J call TRBJ2-2; D gene unclear. The ends were cut back, 3 bases at V and 0 bases at J, with 13 bases in the middle. This CDR3 spans 17 amino acids. Germline lookup yields CDR1 KGHDR and CDR2 SFDVKD. CDR3: CATSDRGIGANTGELFF. The CDR3 DNA reads as TGTGCCACCAGTGATAGAGGTATCGGCGCGAACACCGGGGAGCTGTTTTTT.

The chain couples TRBV6-5 to TRBJ1-5; 10 bases are a match to TRBD1. The CDR3 runs to 15 residues. V was clipped by 6 bases and J by 6 bases; unmatched bases: 8. Germline V gene sequence: CDR1 MNHEY, CDR2 SVGAGI. The CDR3 loop reads CASRQDRGLRQPQHF. CDR3 DNA sequence: TGTGCCAGCAGACAAGACAGGGGGCTGCGTCAGCCCCAGCATTTT.

In DNA form, the CDR3 reads TGTGCCAGCAGCCGCAGGCTGGAGACCCAGTACTTC. It encodes CASSRRLETQYF. The V and J genes are TRBV7-8 and TRBJ2-5; no definite D call. The germline V gene has CDR1 SGHVS and CDR2 FQNEAQ. The germline V and J ends were trimmed by 5 bases and 5 bases, with 9 bases remaining between them. This CDR3 spans 12 amino acids. The full variable domain, its missing parts supplied by reference TRBV7-8 and TRBJ2-5, is GAGVSQSPRYKVAKRGQDVALRCDPISGHVSLFWYQQALGQGPEFLTYFQNEAQLDKSGLPSDRFFAERPEGSVSTLKIQRTQQEDSAVYLCASSRRLETQYFGPGTRLLVL.

This clone is labeled medium-sized. This chain uses TRBV19 with TRBJ1-5; a possible D gene is TRBD1 (5 bases). V lost 9 bases and J lost 4, with 16 bases in between. The CDR3 is 14 residues long. The germline V gene encodes CDR1 LNHDA and CDR2 SQIVND (reference sequence). The CDR3 DNA is TGTGCCAGCCGCTCAGGGCTTGGGAATCAGCCCCAGCATTTT. This encodes CASRSGLGNQPQHF.

The chain has TRBV7-9 and TRBJ1-2; D possibly corresponds to TRBD1 (6 bases). Germline V gene sequence: CDR1 SEHNR, CDR2 FQNEAQ (reference sequence). The CDR3 contains 18 residues. Trimming removed 2 bases from V and 4 bases from J, with 23 bases in between. CDR3 nucleotide sequence: TGTGCCAGCAGCTTAAAGGGGGGCGGGACTAGGGGAGCCTATGGCTACACCTTC. It is translated as CASSLKGGGTRGAYGYTF.